The clone carrying this T cell receptor beta chain was observed many times. Its antigen is not known. TCRdb passed the 5' RACE reads through MiXCR, listing each CDR3 protein once. The sample includes around 490,000 distinct CDR3 sequences, about 5.7% of them seen just once. V lost 3 bases, J lost 10 bases, and 8 bases lay in between. Germline lookup yields CDR1 SGHRS and CDR2 YFSETQ. This CDR3 has 11 amino acids. These data are taken from a study of CD8 T cells in ankylosing spondylitis. Whole-study findings and limits: Characteristic of ankylosing spondylitis blood, it appeared, was a TCR beta motif comprising about eight highly homologous variants.

Sample: blood, either unsorted or a sorted T cell fraction (not recorded which). The receptor comes from a male donor with ankylosing spondylitis. The V call is TRBV5-1, the J call TRBJ2-1; D ambiguous. The CDR3 sequence is CASSSGLEQFF. The CDR3, as DNA: TGCGCCAGCAGCTCGGGCCTCGAGCAGTTCTTC.